This TCR beta chain was retrieved from a study of T-cell reconstitution after alpha-beta-depleted transplantation in children. This clonotype was detected many times. The antigen remains unidentified. TCRbeta library construction was performed incorporating unique molecular identifiers. TCRdb re-called the PCR reads through MiXCR, storing one row per CDR3 protein. The table has approximately 98,000 distinct CDR3 sequences, about 6% seen once. Study-wide points: Reportedly, alpha-beta T cells present about two months post-transplant originated from several hundred expanded clones of graft origin. T-cell numbers and diversity, one year after transplant, stemmed largely from T cells that were newly produced. Some patients owed their high day-60 TCRbeta diversity to surviving recipient T cells and thymic progenitors.

The sequenced sample was PBMCs, mostly from graft donor cells, obtained 360 days after TCRalphabeta/CD19-depleted stem cell transplant. This TCR derives from a male patient aged 2 to 10 who had a stem cell transplant for acute lymphoblastic leukemia, so the T cells may come from the graft donor.

The CDR3 reads CASSPWTSGNSNEQYF. The CDR3 DNA reads as TGTGCCAGCAGCCCCTGGACTAGCGGGAATTCTAACGAGCAGTACTTC. The V call is TRBV5-6, the J call TRBJ2-7, with TRBD2 identical over 12 bases. This CDR3 is 16 amino acids long. Germline trimming cut 4 bases from V and 5 bases from J; bases unmatched to any gene: 10. CDR1 is SGHDT and CDR2 is YYEEEE in the germline V gene.